Given below is one T cell receptor (beta chain) in context. This entry comes from a study of blood T cell repertoires in COVID-19. Germline-derived CDR1 and CDR2 are SGHRS and YFSETQ. The CDR3 spans 17 residues. V gave up 4 bases and J gave up 0 bases; unmatched junction bases: 12. Generated by immunoSEQ multiplex PCR, the TCRdb table keeps only in-frame clones and is missing some. The sample has 200,000 to 250,000 clones, almost 90% seen once. Within 2 weeks of study entry, exposed participants had contacted a PCR-confirmed or clinician-diagnosed COVID-19 case. The sequencing input was PBMCs or T cells enriched from blood (not recorded which). The sequence came from a man in his thirties or forties who had been exposed to COVID-19. V and J are TRBV5-1 and TRBJ2-7; the match to TRBD2 covers 8 bases. This CDR3 reads CASSLSASGQNSYEQYF. CDR3 DNA sequence: TGCGCCAGCAGCCTATCCGCTAGCGGGCAAAACTCCTACGAGCAGTACTTC.